The 32 T cell receptor beta chains below all came from one sample that was sequenced in a study of early T cells in non-severe SARS-CoV-2 infection. In TCRdb, the 5' RACE reads were re-called with MiXCR into one record per CDR3 protein. The sample shows around 62,000 distinct CDR3 sequences, over 4.5% of them seen only once. The sequencing sample was made of whole blood. Receptors originate from an adult who was a healthcare worker with PCR-confirmed SARS-CoV-2 infection or an uninfected control (not recorded which).

The chain links TRBV20-1 to TRBJ2-3; perhaps TRBD2 as D (6 bases). The V end lost 1 base, the J end lost 5 bases, and 31 bases lay between the germline ends. This CDR3 is built from 20 residues. Germline V lookup: CDR1 DFQATT, CDR2 SNEGSKA (reference sequence). In nucleotides, the CDR3 is TGCAGTGCTAGAGCCCGGGCGGGGCGCGAAAGGGCGAAGACCATAGATACGCAGTATTTT. This translates into CSARARAGRERAKTIDTQYF.

This chain uses TRBV19 with TRBJ2-3; 7 bases are a match to TRBD1. J gave up 4 bases and V 10 bases, and 11 bases lay outside the gene matches. The CDR3 is 14 amino acids. From germline, CDR1 is LNHDA and CDR2 SQIVND (reference sequence). The CDR3 loop is CATYKGGGSDTQYF. CDR3 in DNA: TGTGCCACTTACAAAGGGGGCGGATCAGATACGCAGTATTTT.

This clonotype has a count of ten or more. The rearrangement joins TRBV7-6 to TRBJ2-2; the D is unclear. V lost 3 bases to trimming and J lost 2 bases, with 7 bases between them. The germline CDR1 and CDR2 sequences are SGHVS and FNYEAQ. The CDR3 length is 14 residues. The CDR3 sequence is CASSFQVNTGELFF. The CDR3 DNA is TGTGCCAGCAGCTTTCAAGTTAACACCGGGGAGCTGTTTTTT.

The chain combines TRBV10-2 with TRBJ2-2; 8 nucleotides line up with TRBD2. Germline lookup yields CDR1 WSHSY and CDR2 SAAADI. This CDR3 is 15 amino acids long. V trimming: 6 bases; J trimming: 1 base; junction bases outside the gene matches: 4. CDR3 in amino acids: CASRELAENTGELFF. Written as DNA, the CDR3 is TGCGCCAGCAGAGAACTAGCGGAGAACACCGGGGAGCTGTTTTTT.

This clonotype was recorded at least ten times. V gene TRBV19 combines with J gene TRBJ2-7, with 8 bases that match TRBD1. Germline V gene sequence: CDR1 LNHDA, CDR2 SQIVND (reference sequence). The CDR3 is 12 residues long. The V and J ends lost 9 bases and 6 bases, in that order; junction bases with no gene match: 7. The CDR3 protein is CASKTGVGEQYF. The CDR3 region has the DNA TGTGCCAGCAAGACAGGGGTCGGCGAGCAGTACTTC.

This clonotype was seen a handful of times. The rearrangement joins TRBV5-1 to TRBJ2-3, with TRBD1 identical over 9 bases. The CDR3 runs 14 residues. Germline values: CDR1 SGHRS, CDR2 YFSETQ. Trimming at V came to 10 bases and at J to 3 bases, leaving 9 bases not matched to a gene. The CDR3 loop is CASYRDRATDTQYF. The CDR3 coding sequence is TGCGCCTCATACCGGGACAGGGCTACAGATACGCAGTATTTT.

This clonotype has a count of ten or more. The J gene is TRBJ2-3, the V gene TRBV5-8; 8 positions match TRBD2. The CDR3 is 15 amino acids. From germline, CDR1 is SGHTS and CDR2 YDEGEE. Unmatched junction bases numbered 8, after V lost 5 bases and J lost 3 bases. CDR3 DNA: TGTGCCAGCAGTCTACCCGGGAGGGGAACAGATACGCAGTATTTT. Translated, it gives CASSLPGRGTDTQYF.

This clonotype showed up just a few times. V is TRBV6-6 and J is TRBJ2-1; weak D call: TRBD1 (6 bases). There are 11 residues in the CDR3. CDR1 and CDR2 (germline): MNHNY, SVGAGI (reference sequence). The V gene lost 8 bases and the J gene lost 8 bases, with 10 bases spanning the gap. The CDR3 here is CASSTGYEQFF. CDR3 DNA: TGTGCCAGCTCGACAGGCTATGAGCAGTTCTTC.

This clonotype was counted many times. This chain links TRBV27 with TRBJ2-1; 7 bases agree with TRBD2. The length of the CDR3 is 18 residues. Germline V gene data show CDR1 as MNHEY and CDR2 as SMNVEV (reference sequence). V lost 2 bases, J lost 4 bases, and 14 bases stayed unmatched. Here the CDR3 DNA reads TGTGCCAGCAGTTTAGACCATCGTTGGGCGGGAGTGTACAATGAGCAGTTCTTC. Encoded protein: CASSLDHRWAGVYNEQFF.

This rearrangement joins TRBV2 to TRBJ2-3, with a tentative D call TRBD1 (7 bases). The CDR3 spans 16 residues. Germline V gene lookup returns CDR1 SNHLY and CDR2 FYNNEI. The germline V and J ends were trimmed by 8 bases and 2 bases, with 20 bases remaining between them. For the CDR3, the DNA is TGTGCCAGCGACAACAGACAGGGAGGTTCCACAGATACGCAGTATTTT. As protein: CASDNRQGGSTDTQYF.

This clonotype was observed many times. The V call is TRBV30, the J call TRBJ2-1, with D tentatively TRBD1 or TRBD2 (5 bases each). Germline-derived CDR1 and CDR2 are GTSNPN and SVGIG (reference sequence). The CDR3 is made up of 14 amino acids. Trimming cost V 4 bases and J 5 bases, with 15 bases left between them. CDR3 sequence: CAWTVPGRDNEQFF. In DNA, the CDR3 is TGTGCCTGGACTGTCCCGGGACGGGACAATGAGCAGTTCTTC.

This clonotype was detected many times. The chain is built from TRBV7-2 and TRBJ2-2; D is unresolved. Per germline, CDR1 SGHTA and CDR2 FQGNSA. This CDR3 is built from 14 residues. Deletions cut 1 base from V and 3 bases from J, with 6 bases between. In DNA, the CDR3 is TGTGCCAGCAGCTTAGGAACCTACACCGGGGAGCTGTTTTTT. The encoded protein is CASSLGTYTGELFF.

This clonotype was counted many times. The chain is built from TRBV28 and TRBJ1-6; D uncertain. V lost 2 bases and J 6 bases, leaving 11 bases between the germline ends. Germline values: CDR1 MDHEN, CDR2 SYDVKM. CDR3 length equals 15 residues. CDR3 bases: TGTGCCAGCAGTTTAACTTCGGGAGGTAATTCACCCCTCCACTTT. It is translated as CASSLTSGGNSPLHF.

By sample share, this clonotype is medium-sized. The V gene is TRBV11-3, the J gene TRBJ2-1; possibly TRBD2 for D (5 bases). V lost 1 base and J 6 bases, leaving 13 bases between the germline ends. Germline assignment: CDR1 SGHNT and CDR2 YENEEA. This CDR3 comprises 15 residues. In DNA, the CDR3 is TGTGCCAGCAGCTTAGGAGAGGGTCCCGGCAATGAGCAGTTCTTC. It yields the protein CASSLGEGPGNEQFF.

This sequence joins TRBV5-1 and TRBJ1-1; D is unclear. CDR1 is SGHRS, CDR2 YFSETQ, per germline. V lost 1 base and J lost 0, with 10 bases in between. The CDR3 length is 15 residues. The CDR3 DNA reads as TGCGCCAGCAGCTTGTCAGATGGATTGAACACTGAAGCTTTCTTT. Translating gives CASSLSDGLNTEAFF.

There are a few counts of this clonotype. J is TRBJ1-4 and V is TRBV7-3, with D tentatively TRBD1 (6 bases). From germline, CDR1 is SGHTA and CDR2 FQGTGA. This CDR3 comprises 16 residues. V was clipped by 5 bases and J by 7 bases, with 20 bases between them. CDR3 protein: CASSTPRGIISEKLFF. The CDR3 nucleotides are TGTGCCAGCAGCACCCCCAGGGGCATAATTAGTGAAAAACTGTTTTTT.

This clonotype was recorded many times. The DNA for the CDR3 is TGTGCCAGCAGCTTGATGAGCGGGAGCGATGAGCAGTTCTTC. Protein: CASSLMSGSDEQFF. This sequence joins TRBV5-6 and TRBJ2-1, with TRBD2 identical over 8 bases. The trim removed 1 base at V and 8 bases at J, leaving 5 bases unmatched. Germline V lookup: CDR1 SGHDT, CDR2 YYEEEE. CDR3 length equals 14 residues.

This sequence joins TRBV2 and TRBJ1-1; D not resolved. The CDR3 is 13 amino acids. CDR1 SNHLY and CDR2 FYNNEI come from the germline V gene. Trimming shortened V by 2 bases and J by 1 base, and 5 bases separated the two germline ends. CDR3 sequence (DNA): TGTGCCAGCAGTGAATCGTCGAACACTGAAGCTTTCTTT. As protein: CASSESSNTEAFF.

This clonotype was counted ten times or more. This chain uses TRBV5-4 with TRBJ2-4; D uncertain. The CDR3 runs 16 residues. Trimming left V 4 bases short and J 0 bases short, with 14 bases between. Germline CDR1 reads SGHNT; CDR2 reads YYREEE (reference sequence). CDR3 in DNA: TGTGCCAGCAGCGCCCACCCCGATCTAGCCAAAAACATTCAGTACTTC. This codes for CASSAHPDLAKNIQYF.

In its sample, this clonotype was seen a few times. V and J are TRBV29-1 and TRBJ2-2, with TRBD1 identical over 8 bases. Germline CDR1 and CDR2: SQVTM and ANQGSEA. This CDR3 comprises 14 residues. Losses at the gene ends were 7 bases for V and 0 bases for J; bases not matched to a gene: 4. CDR3 coding DNA: TGCAGCGCGGGACAGGAGACGAACACCGGGGAGCTGTTTTTT. This translates into CSAGQETNTGELFF.

Written as DNA, the CDR3 is TGTGCCACCAGCAGATCTAAGGGGACTAGTGCTACCTACGAGCAGTACTTC. This encodes CATSRSKGTSATYEQYF. This chain links TRBV15 with TRBJ2-7, with 8 positions matching TRBD2. J lost 2 bases, V lost 2 bases, and 11 bases had no gene match. The CDR3 totals 17 residues. Germline assignment: CDR1 LNHNV and CDR2 YYDKDF (reference sequence).

The V call is TRBV24-1, the J call TRBJ1-4; a possible D gene is TRBD1 (6 bases). This CDR3 spans 15 amino acids. CDR1 is KGHDR and CDR2 is SFDVKD in the germline V gene. V dropped 3 bases and J dropped 8 bases, with 15 bases sitting between them. This chain's CDR3 is CATSDPRDIGEKLFF. For the CDR3, the DNA is TGTGCCACCAGTGATCCGCGGGACATAGGAGAAAAACTGTTTTTT.

This clonotype was found many times. The rearrangement joins TRBV5-1 to TRBJ2-3; D might be TRBD1 (5 bases). With 7 bases removed from V and 0 bases from J, the gap between germline ends came to 9 bases. The germline CDR1 and CDR2 sequences are SGHRS and YFSETQ. CDR3 length equals 13 residues. CDR3 sequence (DNA): TGCGCCAGCGGATCAGGGAGCACAGATACGCAGTATTTT. Amino acids: CASGSGSTDTQYF.

This clonotype showed up many times. The chain uses TRBV27 and TRBJ2-1; a possible D gene is TRBD2 (6 bases). The length of the CDR3 is 15 residues. Germline V gene sequence: CDR1 MNHEY, CDR2 SMNVEV (reference sequence). V lost 4 bases and J 5 bases, leaving 15 bases between the germline ends. The CDR3 sequence is CASSWRDNGHNEQFF. The CDR3 nucleotides are TGTGCCAGCAGTTGGAGGGATAATGGGCACAATGAGCAGTTCTTC.

This clonotype appeared many times. V is TRBV5-8 and J is TRBJ1-5, with D maybe TRBD1 (5 bases). V lost 2 bases to trimming and J lost 5 bases, with 23 bases between them. This CDR3 has 18 amino acids. Germline V CDR1 and CDR2: SGHTS, YDEGEE. The CDR3 DNA sequence: TGTGCCAGCAGCTTTGGGGCCGCGATCCCGAAATATTATCAGCCCCAGCATTTT. Translated: CASSFGAAIPKYYQPQHF.

This clonotype was observed a handful of times. The rearrangement links TRBV6-4 to TRBJ2-1, with 13 bases aligning to TRBD2. Germline V gives CDR1 MRHNA, CDR2 SNTAGT. The CDR3 extends over 16 amino acids. After removal of 8 bases from V and 8 bases from J, the junction contained 12 bases not matched to a gene. CDR3 protein: CASAWTSGSNTDEQFF. The DNA of the CDR3 is TGTGCCAGCGCTTGGACTAGCGGGAGTAACACAGATGAGCAGTTCTTC.

This clonotype was observed a few times. The gene calls are TRBV10-3 and TRBJ2-1, with TRBD2 matching over 9 bases. The CDR3 sequence is 15 residues long. V was pared by 0 bases and J by 9 bases, with 6 bases of the junction left unmatched. Germline CDR1 is ENHRY and CDR2 is SYGVKD. The CDR3 loop reads CAISESGGGAVEQFF. The CDR3 DNA is TGTGCCATCAGTGAGTCCGGCGGGGGGGCCGTTGAGCAGTTCTTC.

In its sample, this clonotype was seen many times. V is TRBV6-1 and J is TRBJ2-7; 9 nucleotides align to TRBD2. The CDR3 is made up of 16 amino acids. After removal of 4 bases from V and 1 base from J, the junction contained 8 bases not matched to a gene. Germline CDR1 is MNHNS and CDR2 is SASEGT. The CDR3 bases are TGTGCCAGCAGTGCTTTATGGCGGGGGGGATCCTACGAGCAGTACTTC. It translates to CASSALWRGGSYEQYF.

This clonotype appeared many times. The chain carries TRBV27 and TRBJ2-7; TRBD1 matches at 10 bases. Trimming cost V 4 bases and J 5 bases; bases outside gene matches: 8. Germline V CDR1 and CDR2: MNHEY, SMNVEV (reference sequence). The CDR3 spans 15 residues. This CDR3 reads CASSSQTGGLNEQYF. The CDR3 DNA reads as TGTGCCAGCAGTTCTCAGACAGGGGGCCTTAACGAGCAGTACTTC.

This clonotype was recorded many times. The V gene is TRBV28, the J gene TRBJ2-3; D is uncertain. V was trimmed by 7 bases and J by 0 bases, leaving 5 bases between them. This CDR3 comprises 12 residues. CDR1 is MDHEN, CDR2 SYDVKM, per germline. The CDR3, as DNA: TGTGCCAGCACCTATAGCACAGATACGCAGTATTTT. Its protein is CASTYSTDTQYF.

This clonotype showed up many times. The rearrangement uses TRBV6-2 or TRBV6-3 and TRBJ2-3, with 12 bases fitting TRBD2. Trimming at V came to 6 bases and at J to 9 bases, leaving 7 bases not matched to a gene. Looked up from germline, CDR1 is MNHEY and CDR2 is SVGEGT. The CDR3 covers 14 residues. CDR3 bases: TGTGCCAGCAGGTCTAGCGGGGGGGGTTCCACGCAGTATTTT. Residues: CASRSSGGGSTQYF.

This clonotype has a count of ten or more. The chain has TRBV6-1 and TRBJ2-3; TRBD2 agrees at 10 bases. The V and J ends lost 5 bases and 1 base, in that order; junction bases with no gene match: 3. This CDR3 spans 15 amino acids. From germline, CDR1 is MNHNS and CDR2 SASEGT. The CDR3 DNA reads as TGTGCCAGCAGTCCGCTAGCGGGGGGCACAGATACGCAGTATTTT. Translation gives CASSPLAGGTDTQYF.